This TCR beta chain emerged from a study of OX40 agonist ivuxolimab in advanced cancers. The table came from immunoSEQ multiplex PCR; TCRdb's copy has only in-frame clones and leaves some out. Of 50,000 to 65,000 clones listed, roughly 87% were seen once; the top ten hold around 12%. CDR1 ENHRY and CDR2 SYGVKD come from the germline V gene. The CDR3 length is 11 residues. Here the sequenced sample was CD4+ or CD8+ T cells sorted from blood, taken in a trial of the OX40 agonist ivuxolimab. This chain connects TRBV10-3 to TRBJ2-1; possible D gene TRBD2, 5 bases. This TCR was recovered from an adult with an advanced solid tumor such as melanoma, head and neck, liver or kidney cancer. The CDR3 DNA follows: TGTGCATTGGGAGCACGGGATGAGCAGTTCTTC. Amino acid sequence: CALGARDEQFF.